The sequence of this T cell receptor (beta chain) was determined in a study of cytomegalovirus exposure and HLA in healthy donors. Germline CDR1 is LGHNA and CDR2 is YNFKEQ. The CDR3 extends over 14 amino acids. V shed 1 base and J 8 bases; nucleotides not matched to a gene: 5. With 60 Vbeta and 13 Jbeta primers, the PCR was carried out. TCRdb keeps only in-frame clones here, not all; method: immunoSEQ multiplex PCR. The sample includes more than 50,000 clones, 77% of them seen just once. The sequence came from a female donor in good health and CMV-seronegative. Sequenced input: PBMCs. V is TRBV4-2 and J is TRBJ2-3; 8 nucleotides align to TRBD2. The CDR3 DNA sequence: TGTGCCAGCAGCCAAGCAGCGGGGGCGGGTACGCAGTATTTT. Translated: CASSQAAGAGTQYF.